This TCR beta chain was sequenced during a study of CXCR3-negative and CXCR3-positive naive CD8 T cells. Comment on this clonotype: Its specificity is not known.

It was by 5' RACE with UMI labels that the TRB cDNA libraries were prepared. For each CDR3 protein, TCRdb gives one entry from its re-call of the 5' RACE reads, without DNA. Reported are some 150,000 distinct CDR3 sequences; the ten largest clones contain 0.25% to 0.3%. Findings of the study overall: Naive CXCR3-positive cells had TRB CDR3s more hydrophobic than those of CXCR3-negative naive cells. Both naive subsets had comparably high diversity; memory CD8+ cells much lower.

The CDR3 length is 14 residues. Germline V gene data show CDR1 as SQVTM and CDR2 as ANQGSEA. Sequenced input: naive CXCR3+ CD8+ T cells from blood. The subset: CD45RO-CCR7+CD27+CD95- naive CD8+ T cells expressing CXCR3 (TNR3+). The chain combines TRBV29-1 with TRBJ2-7. The clonotype originates from a human donor in good health. Some clones in this sample may be carry-over from other donors' samples. Here the CDR3 reads CSVEVAGGSYDQYF.